The text below deals with one TCR beta chain. Its antigen has not been determined. No per-base quality is available; no much larger clone lies one base away. The immunoSEQ hsTCRbeta Kit was used to sequence TCR beta CDR3 regions from DNA. The authors' analysis ran thus. TCR sequencing data were analysed with the ImmunoSEQ Analyzer. T cell clonality was defined as 1 minus Pielou's evenness computed on productive rearrangements. The inverse Simpson index, applied to productive templates, was used to measure T cell diversity. T cell density was defined as TCR beta template counts normalized to usable DNA, with usable DNA estimated by amplifying and sequencing housekeeping genes. Two-sided Kruskal-Wallis tests were used to compare TCR metrics between histologic stages. Not all clones reach the TCRdb copy of this immuneACCESS table, which keeps in-frame sequences only. Checked studies attribute under half of the gap to unresolved V genes and leave the rest unexplained. That table is the source of V, J and clone size, and D and trimming were worked out from the DNA. This sample has 6,000 to 7,500 clones in its table, and roughly three quarters of those were observed once. The ten largest clonotypes hold around 8.7% of the sample.

Deletion took 3 bases off V and 0 bases off J, with a span of 14 bases between the germline ends. The CDR3 measures 16 amino acids from cysteine to phenylalanine. The retained sequence is limited to the CDR3, 48 bases, with the frame set at the first base. The germline V gene encodes CDR1 SGHTA and CDR2 FQGNSA. Patients underwent resection in Japan or China between the mid-2010s and the late 2010s. Two lung cancer pathologists independently confirmed the histologic diagnosis of each case on H&E slides. To enrich premalignant or tumor cells for nucleic acid extraction, macro-dissection was performed after pathologic assessment. DNA was isolated from FFPE tissue using the AllPrep DNA/RNA FFPE Kit. The data derive from a study of immune evolution from preneoplasia to lung adenocarcinoma (dated by TCRdb to the early 2020s). Study-level background: HLA loss of heterozygosity was observed in around 7%, 15% and 35% of AIS, MIA and ADC lesions, respectively, and was not observed in any AAH lesions. The study used immune gene expression, TCR sequencing and multiplex immunofluorescence to profile the immune contexture of lung adenocarcinoma precursors and invasive adenocarcinoma. Resected precursor lesions (AAH, AIS, MIA) and invasive adenocarcinomas were each compared against paired morphologically normal lung tissue. The sample size depended on which specimens were available, not on a prior power calculation. The immune data were integrated with whole exome sequencing and methylation data from the same cohort of nodules. The overall cohort was made up of fewer than 70 patients with pulmonary nodules who had surgical resection. TCR sequencing data came from 51 patients. According to the study, around 100 samples were used for TCR sequencing. POLYSOLVER was used to infer Class I HLA alleles from exome data, and LOHHLA was used to detect allele-specific HLA loss. General study outcomes and caveats: Clonality was highest in normal lung, while later-stage lesions appeared to have lower clonality but higher T cell density and diversity. The findings rested on association rather than direct causation, and larger cohorts with long-term follow-up and longitudinal biopsies were considered necessary. Normal lung had the highest top T cell clone frequencies, and these frequencies appeared to fall progressively from AAH through AIS, MIA and invasive adenocarcinoma. Because every patient came from Japan and China, how well the results apply to Western populations was uncertain. The highest T cell clonality was observed in KRAS-mutant nodules compared with EGFR-mutant or double wild-type lesions.

Sequencing was carried out using FFPE minimally invasive lung adenocarcinoma tissue. The sample's cell subset or site label is to be understood as: micro-invasive lung adenocarcinoma (MIA). The origin of this receptor is a person aged 70 to 80 with lung adenocarcinoma. Recombination joined TRBV7-2 with TRBJ1-2; no D gene is confidently identified. The CDR3 region has the sequence CASSFGFLVANYGYTF. The DNA is as follows: TGTGCCAGCAGCTTCGGGTTCTTAGTTGCTAACTATGGCTACACCTTC.